These T cell receptor beta chains were read from a single sample in a study of shared clonotypes between healthy human individuals. Here immunoSEQ multiplex PCR was the method, and the copy in TCRdb shows in-frame clones only, minus some. This sample has around 510,000 clones, with 90% to 97% found just once. Specimen: naive CD4+ T cells sorted from blood. These TCRs come from a woman younger than 45 in good health. Each CDR3 is given with its conserved first and last residue. A D gene is named only where the DNA matches it firmly. Expanded clones get a size class; other rows say once, few or many, or leave the size out.

d_call: TRBD2
v_call: TRBV11-3
clone_size: NA
j_call: TRBJ2-1
cdr3_nt: TGTGCCAGCAGCTTAGGCGGGAGCCCAAACAATGAGCAGTTCTTC
cdr3_aa: CASSLGGSPNNEQFF

d_call: NA
v_call: TRBV4-2
clone_size: once
j_call: TRBJ2-4
cdr3_nt: TGTGCCAGCAGCCAAGAGGGGTCGGGCAAAAACATTCAGTACTTC
cdr3_aa: CASSQEGSGKNIQYF

d_call: NA
v_call: TRBV5-1
clone_size: NA
j_call: TRBJ2-7
cdr3_nt: TGCGCCAGCAGCCTAGACACCTACGAGCAGTACTTC
cdr3_aa: CASSLDTYEQYF

d_call: NA
v_call: TRBV5-1
clone_size: NA
j_call: TRBJ1-1
cdr3_nt: TGCGCCAGCAGCTTGGCAGGGATGAACACTGAAGCTTTCTTT
cdr3_aa: CASSLAGMNTEAFF

d_call: NA
v_call: TRBV27
clone_size: NA
j_call: TRBJ1-5
cdr3_nt: TGTGCCAGCAGTTCCTCCTCGACAGCAAGGCGGAATCAGCCCCAGCATTTT
cdr3_aa: CASSSSSTARRNQPQHF

d_call: TRBD2
v_call: TRBV4-1
clone_size: NA
j_call: TRBJ2-7
cdr3_nt: TGCGCCAGCAGCCAAGGACTAGCGGGGATGATCTACGAGCAGTACTTC
cdr3_aa: CASSQGLAGMIYEQYF

d_call: TRBD1
v_call: TRBV28
clone_size: NA
j_call: TRBJ1-2
cdr3_nt: TGTGCCAGCAGTTCCGGAGCTAGGGGGCATGGCTACACCTTC
cdr3_aa: CASSSGARGHGYTF

d_call: NA
v_call: TRBV30
clone_size: NA
j_call: TRBJ2-1
cdr3_nt: TGTGCCTGGAGTGTGAGGAATGAGCAGTTCTTC
cdr3_aa: CAWSVRNEQFF

d_call: NA
v_call: TRBV9
clone_size: NA
j_call: TRBJ2-5
cdr3_nt: TGTGCCAGCAGCGTAGCTCCGGACAGACAAGAGACCCAGTACTTC
cdr3_aa: CASSVAPDRQETQYF

d_call: NA
v_call: TRBV2
clone_size: NA
j_call: TRBJ2-3
cdr3_nt: TGTGCCAGCAGTCGCGAGAATCCAGATACGCAGTATTTT
cdr3_aa: CASSRENPDTQYF

d_call: NA
v_call: TRBV28
clone_size: NA
j_call: TRBJ2-2
cdr3_nt: TGTGCCAGCAGTTTCCAGGGGTTGGGCGGGGAGCTGTTTTTT
cdr3_aa: CASSFQGLGGELFF

d_call: NA
v_call: TRBV6-5
clone_size: NA
j_call: TRBJ2-7
cdr3_nt: TGTGCCAGCAGTTACAGTTATATTAGGGTCTCCTACGAGCAGTACTTC
cdr3_aa: CASSYSYIRVSYEQYF

d_call: NA
v_call: TRBV5-1
clone_size: once
j_call: TRBJ1-1
cdr3_nt: TGCGCCAGCAGCTTAGGGGCCCAGAGGACTGAAGCTTTCTTT
cdr3_aa: CASSLGAQRTEAFF

d_call: TRBD1
v_call: TRBV10-1
clone_size: once
j_call: TRBJ2-7
cdr3_nt: TGCGCCAGCAGTGAAAGACAGGGTACCTACGAGCAGTACTTC
cdr3_aa: CASSERQGTYEQYF

d_call: TRBD2
v_call: TRBV29-1
clone_size: NA
j_call: TRBJ2-7
cdr3_nt: TGCAGCGCCCGCCGTAGCGGGGAAACCTACGAGCAGTACTTC
cdr3_aa: CSARRSGETYEQYF

d_call: TRBD1
v_call: TRBV19
clone_size: NA
j_call: TRBJ2-2
cdr3_nt: TGTGCCAGTACCCTGACAGGGGAGAACACCGGGGAGCTGTTTTTT
cdr3_aa: CASTLTGENTGELFF

d_call: NA
v_call: TRBV5-5
clone_size: NA
j_call: TRBJ1-1
cdr3_nt: TGTGCCAGCAGCGCGGGACGGCCGAACACTGAAGCTTTCTTT
cdr3_aa: CASSAGRPNTEAFF

d_call: NA
v_call: TRBV6-1
clone_size: NA
j_call: TRBJ1-2
cdr3_nt: TGTGCCAGCAGTGGATCGACAGTGAAGGGTGGCTACACCTTC
cdr3_aa: CASSGSTVKGGYTF

d_call: TRBD1
v_call: TRBV7-9
clone_size: NA
j_call: TRBJ2-3
cdr3_nt: TGTGCCAGCAGCTGGGGACAGGGGGCGTCAGATACGCAGTATTTT
cdr3_aa: CASSWGQGASDTQYF

d_call: NA
v_call: TRBV7-9
clone_size: NA
j_call: TRBJ2-1
cdr3_nt: TGTGCCAGCAGTTCCCTGGGAGATGAGCAGTTCTTC
cdr3_aa: CASSSLGDEQFF

d_call: NA
v_call: TRBV6-6
clone_size: once
j_call: TRBJ1-1
cdr3_nt: TGTGCCAGCAGTTCCGGATGGGGGGCCCGTATAGCTTTCTTT
cdr3_aa: CASSSGWGARIAFF

d_call: NA
v_call: TRBV11-2
clone_size: NA
j_call: TRBJ1-1
cdr3_nt: TGTGCCAGCAGCTTAGTTAGGGTACACACTGAAGCTTTCTTT
cdr3_aa: CASSLVRVHTEAFF

d_call: NA
v_call: TRBV20-1
clone_size: once
j_call: TRBJ1-1
cdr3_nt: TGCAGTGTAAACTCAGACACTGAAGCTTTCTTT
cdr3_aa: CSVNSDTEAFF

d_call: TRBD2
v_call: TRBV30
clone_size: NA
j_call: TRBJ2-3
cdr3_nt: TGTGCCTGGAGTGACCGGGGACTAGTGGATACGCAGTATTTT
cdr3_aa: CAWSDRGLVDTQYF

d_call: NA
v_call: TRBV2
clone_size: NA
j_call: TRBJ1-2
cdr3_nt: TGTGCCAGCAGGGCCTCTAACTATGGCTACACCTTC
cdr3_aa: CASRASNYGYTF

d_call: TRBD1
v_call: TRBV6-5
clone_size: NA
j_call: TRBJ1-1
cdr3_nt: TGTGCCAGCAATACGGACAGGGCCCGGAACACTGAAGCTTTCTTT
cdr3_aa: CASNTDRARNTEAFF

d_call: TRBD2
v_call: TRBV5-1
clone_size: once
j_call: TRBJ2-7
cdr3_nt: TGCGCCAGCAGCTTGCAAGGACTAGCGGGCTACGAGCAGTACTTC
cdr3_aa: CASSLQGLAGYEQYF

d_call: NA
v_call: TRBV19
clone_size: NA
j_call: TRBJ1-1
cdr3_nt: TGTGCCAGTAGTCCTGAGGGGCCCCCTGAAGCTTTCTTT
cdr3_aa: CASSPEGPPEAFF

d_call: TRBD2
v_call: TRBV7-6
clone_size: NA
j_call: TRBJ2-5
cdr3_nt: TGTGCCAGCAGCGCTAGCGGGAGGGCAGAGACCCAGTACTTC
cdr3_aa: CASSASGRAETQYF

d_call: NA
v_call: TRBV27
clone_size: NA
j_call: TRBJ2-7
cdr3_nt: TGTGCCAGCAGTGCGATAGGACAGCCAGGGTACGAGCAGTACTTC
cdr3_aa: CASSAIGQPGYEQYF

d_call: TRBD2
v_call: TRBV5-1
clone_size: NA
j_call: TRBJ2-1
cdr3_nt: TGCGCCAGCAGCGGCGGACTAGCGGGATATGATGAGCAGTTCTTC
cdr3_aa: CASSGGLAGYDEQFF

d_call: NA
v_call: TRBV11-1
clone_size: NA
j_call: TRBJ2-7
cdr3_nt: TGTGCCAGCAGCTCCGGGGACAAATCCTACGAGCAGTACTTC
cdr3_aa: CASSSGDKSYEQYF

d_call: NA
v_call: TRBV28
clone_size: NA
j_call: TRBJ2-5
cdr3_nt: TGTGCCAGCAGCCGTGGGGCGGGCAGATATGTAACCCAGTACTTC
cdr3_aa: CASSRGAGRYVTQYF

d_call: TRBD2
v_call: TRBV2
clone_size: NA
j_call: TRBJ2-1
cdr3_nt: TGTGCCAGCAGTGAACTCGGGACTAGCGGGAATGAGCAGTTCTTC
cdr3_aa: CASSELGTSGNEQFF

d_call: NA
v_call: TRBV30
clone_size: NA
j_call: TRBJ2-3
cdr3_nt: TGTGCCTGGAGTGCAACCGGGCCAGATACGCAGTATTTT
cdr3_aa: CAWSATGPDTQYF

d_call: TRBD1
v_call: TRBV10-3
clone_size: NA
j_call: TRBJ1-4
cdr3_nt: TGTGCCACCAAAGGGCAGGGGGGTGAAAAACTGTTTTTT
cdr3_aa: CATKGQGGEKLFF

d_call: TRBD1
v_call: TRBV6-1
clone_size: NA
j_call: TRBJ2-1
cdr3_nt: TGTGCCAGCAGTAGACAGGGTACGGACAATGAGCAGTTCTTC
cdr3_aa: CASSRQGTDNEQFF

d_call: NA
v_call: TRBV6-1
clone_size: NA
j_call: TRBJ1-3
cdr3_nt: TGTGCCAGCAGTGAATTTTGGGTGGCTGGAAACACCATATATTTT
cdr3_aa: CASSEFWVAGNTIYF

d_call: NA
v_call: TRBV5-1
clone_size: few
j_call: TRBJ1-2
cdr3_nt: TGCGCCAGCAGCCAGGACAGCGTTGGCTACACCTTC
cdr3_aa: CASSQDSVGYTF

d_call: TRBD1
v_call: TRBV2
clone_size: NA
j_call: TRBJ2-7
cdr3_nt: TGTGCCAGCACCCGGGACAGGAGGTCCTACGAGCAGTACTTC
cdr3_aa: CASTRDRRSYEQYF

d_call: NA
v_call: TRBV6-4
clone_size: NA
j_call: TRBJ2-1
cdr3_nt: TGTGCCAGCAGTGACTCGGGCAGGGGTGCCTACAATGAGCAGTTCTTC
cdr3_aa: CASSDSGRGAYNEQFF

d_call: NA
v_call: TRBV11-2
clone_size: NA
j_call: TRBJ2-1
cdr3_nt: TGTGCCAGCAGCAGTGGACTTAGTGAGCAGTTCTTC
cdr3_aa: CASSSGLSEQFF

d_call: NA
v_call: TRBV28
clone_size: NA
j_call: TRBJ1-5
cdr3_nt: TGTGCCAGCAAGATTCCCAGGGTCAATCAGCCCCAGCATTTT
cdr3_aa: CASKIPRVNQPQHF

d_call: NA
v_call: TRBV28
clone_size: NA
j_call: TRBJ1-2
cdr3_nt: TGTGCCAGCAGGGAGACAGGCAACTATGGCTACACCTTC
cdr3_aa: CASRETGNYGYTF

d_call: NA
v_call: TRBV2
clone_size: NA
j_call: TRBJ1-5
cdr3_nt: TGTGCCAGCAGTCTATTGGTCAATCAGCCCCAGCATTTT
cdr3_aa: CASSLLVNQPQHF

d_call: NA
v_call: TRBV10-3
clone_size: NA
j_call: TRBJ1-5
cdr3_nt: TGTGCCATCAGTGACGGGCAGGGAGGTCGGGGCAATCAGCCCCAGCATTTT
cdr3_aa: CAISDGQGGRGNQPQHF

d_call: TRBD1
v_call: TRBV2
clone_size: once
j_call: TRBJ2-7
cdr3_nt: TGTGCCAGCAGTGGGGACAGTAGGGAGCAGTACTTC
cdr3_aa: CASSGDSREQYF

d_call: NA
v_call: TRBV25-1
clone_size: NA
j_call: TRBJ1-1
cdr3_nt: TGTGCCAGTTGTCCGGACTCACCTAACACTGAAGCTTTCTTT
cdr3_aa: CASCPDSPNTEAFF

d_call: TRBD1
v_call: TRBV18
clone_size: few
j_call: TRBJ2-7
cdr3_nt: TGTGCCAGCTCACCACCGGGACAGGGCTCCTACGAGCAGTACTTC
cdr3_aa: CASSPPGQGSYEQYF

d_call: TRBD1
v_call: TRBV5-1
clone_size: once
j_call: TRBJ2-7
cdr3_nt: TGCGCCAGCAGCTCCCCGGGACAGGGGTACGAGCAGTACTTC
cdr3_aa: CASSSPGQGYEQYF

d_call: NA
v_call: TRBV7-8
clone_size: NA
j_call: TRBJ2-7
cdr3_nt: TGTGCCAGCAGCACCAGGCCTGGTCCTCTCTCCTACGAGCAGTACTTC
cdr3_aa: CASSTRPGPLSYEQYF

d_call: NA
v_call: TRBV2
clone_size: NA
j_call: TRBJ2-6
cdr3_nt: TGTGCCACGCAAGGATACCCTGGGGCCAACGTCCTGACTTTC
cdr3_aa: CATQGYPGANVLTF

d_call: TRBD1
v_call: TRBV18
clone_size: NA
j_call: TRBJ1-2
cdr3_nt: TGTGCCAGCTCACCTTCGACAGGGGGCGCCCGAAACTATGGCTACACCTTC
cdr3_aa: CASSPSTGGARNYGYTF

d_call: NA
v_call: TRBV5-1
clone_size: NA
j_call: TRBJ1-2
cdr3_nt: TGCGCCAGCGCAGGGGAGAACTATGGCTACACCTTC
cdr3_aa: CASAGENYGYTF

d_call: NA
v_call: TRBV18
clone_size: NA
j_call: TRBJ1-5
cdr3_nt: TGTGCCAGCTCAACCATGGTACAGAATCAGCCCCAGCATTTT
cdr3_aa: CASSTMVQNQPQHF

d_call: NA
v_call: TRBV28
clone_size: NA
j_call: TRBJ1-2
cdr3_nt: TGTGCCAGCAGTTTATACGGGGAGGTCTATGGCTACACCTTC
cdr3_aa: CASSLYGEVYGYTF

d_call: NA
v_call: TRBV6-5
clone_size: NA
j_call: TRBJ2-7
cdr3_nt: TGTGCCAGCAGACCCCCTGACACCTACTACGAGCAGTACTTC
cdr3_aa: CASRPPDTYYEQYF

d_call: TRBD1
v_call: TRBV4-1
clone_size: NA
j_call: TRBJ2-2
cdr3_nt: TGCGCCAGCAGTCGCGTGGGACAGGGGATTACCGGGGAGCTGTTTTTT
cdr3_aa: CASSRVGQGITGELFF

d_call: NA
v_call: TRBV6-6
clone_size: NA
j_call: TRBJ1-1
cdr3_nt: TGTGCCAGCAGCTCCCCCGGCGGGGGCACTGAAGCTTTCTTT
cdr3_aa: CASSSPGGGTEAFF